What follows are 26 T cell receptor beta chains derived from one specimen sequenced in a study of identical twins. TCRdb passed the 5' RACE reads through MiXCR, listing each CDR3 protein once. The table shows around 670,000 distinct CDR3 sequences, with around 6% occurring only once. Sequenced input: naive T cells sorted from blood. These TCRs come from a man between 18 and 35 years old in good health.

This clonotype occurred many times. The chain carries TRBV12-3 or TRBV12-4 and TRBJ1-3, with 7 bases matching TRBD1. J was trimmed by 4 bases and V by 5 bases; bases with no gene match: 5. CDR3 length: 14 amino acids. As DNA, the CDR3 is TGTGCCAGCAGTCACGACAGGGAAGGAAACACCATATATTTT. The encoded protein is CASSHDREGNTIYF.

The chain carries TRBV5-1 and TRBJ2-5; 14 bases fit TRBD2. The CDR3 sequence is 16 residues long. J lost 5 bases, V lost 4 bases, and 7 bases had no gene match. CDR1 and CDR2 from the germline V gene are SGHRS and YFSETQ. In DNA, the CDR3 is TGCGCCAGCAGCACCGGGACTAGCGGGAGAGCGGAGACCCAGTACTTC. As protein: CASSTGTSGRAETQYF.

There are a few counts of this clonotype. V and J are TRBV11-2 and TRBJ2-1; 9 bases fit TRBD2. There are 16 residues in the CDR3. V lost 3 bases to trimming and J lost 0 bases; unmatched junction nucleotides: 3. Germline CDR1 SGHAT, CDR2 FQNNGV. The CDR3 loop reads CASSFPGLASYNEQFF. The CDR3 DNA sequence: TGTGCCAGCAGCTTCCCGGGACTAGCCTCCTACAATGAGCAGTTCTTC.

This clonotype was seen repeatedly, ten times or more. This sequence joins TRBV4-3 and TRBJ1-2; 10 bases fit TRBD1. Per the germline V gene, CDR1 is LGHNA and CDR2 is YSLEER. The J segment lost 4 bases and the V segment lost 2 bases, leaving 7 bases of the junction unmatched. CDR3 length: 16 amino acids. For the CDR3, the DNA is TGCGCCAGCAGCCAAAAACGTCGGGACAGGGGCTATGGCTACACCTTC. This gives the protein CASSQKRRDRGYGYTF.

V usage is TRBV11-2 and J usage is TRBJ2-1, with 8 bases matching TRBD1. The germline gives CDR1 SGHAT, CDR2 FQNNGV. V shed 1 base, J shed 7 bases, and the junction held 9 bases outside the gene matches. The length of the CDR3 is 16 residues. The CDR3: CASSLARDRFGNEQFF. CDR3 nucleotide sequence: TGTGCCAGCAGCTTAGCTCGGGACAGGTTCGGAAATGAGCAGTTCTTC.

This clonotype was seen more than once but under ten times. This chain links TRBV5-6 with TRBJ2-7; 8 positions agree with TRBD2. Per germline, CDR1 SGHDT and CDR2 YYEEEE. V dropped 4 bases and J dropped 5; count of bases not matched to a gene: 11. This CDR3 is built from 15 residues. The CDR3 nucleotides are TGTGCCAGCAGCCCTCGCACCGGGGGGGCCAACGAGCAGTACGTC. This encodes CASSPRTGGANEQYV.

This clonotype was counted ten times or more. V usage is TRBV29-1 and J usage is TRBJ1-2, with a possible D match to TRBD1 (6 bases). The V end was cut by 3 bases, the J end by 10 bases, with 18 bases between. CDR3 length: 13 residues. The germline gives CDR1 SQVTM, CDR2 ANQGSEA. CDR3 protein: CSVDRGGPLFYTF. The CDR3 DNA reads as TGCAGCGTTGATAGAGGGGGGCCCCTATTCTACACCTTC.

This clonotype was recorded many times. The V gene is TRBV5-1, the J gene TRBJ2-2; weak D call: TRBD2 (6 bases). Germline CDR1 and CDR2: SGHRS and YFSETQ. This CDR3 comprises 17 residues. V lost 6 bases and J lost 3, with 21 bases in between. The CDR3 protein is CASTRQPGRGYTGELFF. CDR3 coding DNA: TGCGCCAGCACCCGGCAACCCGGGAGAGGCTACACCGGGGAGCTGTTTTTT.

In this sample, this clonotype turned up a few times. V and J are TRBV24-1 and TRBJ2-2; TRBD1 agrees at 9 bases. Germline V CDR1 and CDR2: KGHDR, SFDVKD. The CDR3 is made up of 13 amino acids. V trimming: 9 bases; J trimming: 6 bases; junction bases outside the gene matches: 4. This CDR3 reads CATSWTGAGELFF. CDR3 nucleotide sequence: TGTGCCACCTCCTGGACAGGGGCCGGGGAGCTGTTTTTT.

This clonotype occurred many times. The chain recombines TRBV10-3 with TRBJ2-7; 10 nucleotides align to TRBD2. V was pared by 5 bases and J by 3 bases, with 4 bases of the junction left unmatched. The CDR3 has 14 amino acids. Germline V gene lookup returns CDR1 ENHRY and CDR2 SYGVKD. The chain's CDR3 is CAISPTSGVYEQYV. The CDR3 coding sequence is TGTGCCATCAGTCCAACTAGCGGGGTCTACGAGCAGTACGTC.

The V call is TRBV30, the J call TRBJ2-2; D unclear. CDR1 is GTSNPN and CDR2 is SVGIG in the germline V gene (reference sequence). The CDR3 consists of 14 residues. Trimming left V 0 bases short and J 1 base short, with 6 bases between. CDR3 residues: CAWSVDLNTGELFF. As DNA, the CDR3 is TGTGCCTGGAGTGTCGACCTGAACACCGGGGAGCTGTTTTTT.

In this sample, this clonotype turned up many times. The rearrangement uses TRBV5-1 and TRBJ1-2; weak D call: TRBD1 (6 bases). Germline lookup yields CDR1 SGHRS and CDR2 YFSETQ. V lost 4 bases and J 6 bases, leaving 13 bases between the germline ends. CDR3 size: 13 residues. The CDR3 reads CASSPVYRDGYTF. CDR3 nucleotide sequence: TGCGCCAGCAGCCCGGTCTACAGGGATGGCTACACCTTC.

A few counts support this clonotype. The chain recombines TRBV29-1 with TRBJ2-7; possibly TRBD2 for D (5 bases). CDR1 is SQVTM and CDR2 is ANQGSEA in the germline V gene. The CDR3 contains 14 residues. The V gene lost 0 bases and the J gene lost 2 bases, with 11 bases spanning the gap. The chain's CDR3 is CSVEDPGDPYEQYF. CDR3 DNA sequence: TGCAGCGTTGAAGATCCCGGGGATCCCTACGAGCAGTACTTC.

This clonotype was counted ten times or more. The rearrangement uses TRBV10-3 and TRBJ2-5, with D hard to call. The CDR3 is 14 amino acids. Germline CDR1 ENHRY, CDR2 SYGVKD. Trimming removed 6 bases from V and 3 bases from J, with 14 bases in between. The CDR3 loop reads CAISRSAVEETQYF. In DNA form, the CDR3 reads TGTGCCATCAGCCGGAGTGCAGTAGAAGAGACCCAGTACTTC.

In DNA, the CDR3 is TGTGCCACCAGCAGAGATTATCTGTCGGGGGCCAACGTCCTGACTTTC. Its protein product is CATSRDYLSGANVLTF. The chain links TRBV15 to TRBJ2-6; D remains unclear. In germline, CDR1 is LNHNV, CDR2 YYDKDF (reference sequence). Trimming took off 0 bases at V and 4 bases at J, with 10 bases between the two ends. This CDR3 is 16 amino acids long.

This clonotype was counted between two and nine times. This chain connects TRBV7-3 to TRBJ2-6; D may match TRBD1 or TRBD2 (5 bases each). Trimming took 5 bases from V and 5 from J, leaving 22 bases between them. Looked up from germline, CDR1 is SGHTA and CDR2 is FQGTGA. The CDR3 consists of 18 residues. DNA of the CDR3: TGTGCCAGCAGCCCAGGGATGGCCGCAGTGGGACGGGCCAACGTCCTGACTTTC. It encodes CASSPGMAAVGRANVLTF. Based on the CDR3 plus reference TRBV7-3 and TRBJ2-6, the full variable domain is GAGVSQTPSNKVTEKGKYVELRCDPISGHTALYWYRQSLGQGPEFLIYFQGTGAADDSGLPNDRFFAVRPEGSVSTLKIQRTERGDSAVYLCASSPGMAAVGRANVLTFGAGSRLTVL.

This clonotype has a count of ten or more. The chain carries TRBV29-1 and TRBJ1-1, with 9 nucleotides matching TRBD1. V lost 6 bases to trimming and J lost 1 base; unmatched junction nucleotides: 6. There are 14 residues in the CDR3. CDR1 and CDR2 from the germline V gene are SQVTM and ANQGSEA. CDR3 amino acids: CSVTQGARNTEAFF. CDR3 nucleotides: TGCAGCGTCACACAGGGGGCCCGGAACACTGAAGCTTTCTTT.

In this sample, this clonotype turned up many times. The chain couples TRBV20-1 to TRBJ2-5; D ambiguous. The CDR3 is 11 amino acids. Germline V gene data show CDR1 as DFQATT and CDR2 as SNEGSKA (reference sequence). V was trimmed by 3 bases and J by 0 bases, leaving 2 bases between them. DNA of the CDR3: TGCAGTGCTAGGTACCAAGAGACCCAGTACTTC. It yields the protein CSARYQETQYF.

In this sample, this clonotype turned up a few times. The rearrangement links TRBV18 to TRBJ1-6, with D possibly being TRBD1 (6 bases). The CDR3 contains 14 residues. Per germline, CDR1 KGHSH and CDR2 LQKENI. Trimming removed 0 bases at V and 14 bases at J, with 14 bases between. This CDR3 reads CASSPPGTFSALHF. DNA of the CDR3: TGTGCCAGCTCACCACCCGGGACATTTTCGGCCCTCCACTTT.

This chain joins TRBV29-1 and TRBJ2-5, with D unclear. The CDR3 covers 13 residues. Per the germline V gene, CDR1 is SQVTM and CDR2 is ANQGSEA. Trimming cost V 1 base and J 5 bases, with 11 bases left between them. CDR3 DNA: TGCAGCGTTGAAGTGTTGGTCGGGGAGACCCAGTACTTC. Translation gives CSVEVLVGETQYF.

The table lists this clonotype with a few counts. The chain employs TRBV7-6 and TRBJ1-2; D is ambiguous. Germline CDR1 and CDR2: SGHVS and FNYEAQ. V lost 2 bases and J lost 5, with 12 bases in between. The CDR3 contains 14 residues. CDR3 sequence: CASSLTPETYGYTF. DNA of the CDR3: TGTGCCAGCAGCTTAACCCCAGAGACTTATGGCTACACCTTC.

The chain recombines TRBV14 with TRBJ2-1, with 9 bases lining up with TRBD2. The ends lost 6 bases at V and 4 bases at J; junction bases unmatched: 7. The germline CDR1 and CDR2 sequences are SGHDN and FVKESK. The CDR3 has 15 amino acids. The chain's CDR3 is CASSTVSGSYNEQFF. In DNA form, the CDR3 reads TGTGCCAGCAGTACCGTTAGCGGGAGTTACAATGAGCAGTTCTTC.

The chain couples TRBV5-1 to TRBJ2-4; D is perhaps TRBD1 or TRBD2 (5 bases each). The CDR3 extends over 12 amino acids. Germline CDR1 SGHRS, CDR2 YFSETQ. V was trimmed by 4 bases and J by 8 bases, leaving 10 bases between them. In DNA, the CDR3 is TGCGCCAGCAGCCCCGGGACGGACATTCAGTACTTC. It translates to CASSPGTDIQYF.

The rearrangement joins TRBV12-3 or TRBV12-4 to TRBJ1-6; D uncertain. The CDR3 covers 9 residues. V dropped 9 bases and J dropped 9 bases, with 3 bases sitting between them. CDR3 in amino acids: CASGSPLHF. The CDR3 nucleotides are TGTGCCAGTGGTTCACCCCTCCACTTT.

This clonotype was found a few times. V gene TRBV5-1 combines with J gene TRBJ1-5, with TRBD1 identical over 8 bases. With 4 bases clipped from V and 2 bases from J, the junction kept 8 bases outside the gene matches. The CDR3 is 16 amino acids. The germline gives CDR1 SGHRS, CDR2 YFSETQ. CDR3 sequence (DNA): TGCGCCAGCAGCCTGGACGGACAGGGAGGCAATCAGCCCCAGCATTTT. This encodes CASSLDGQGGNQPQHF.

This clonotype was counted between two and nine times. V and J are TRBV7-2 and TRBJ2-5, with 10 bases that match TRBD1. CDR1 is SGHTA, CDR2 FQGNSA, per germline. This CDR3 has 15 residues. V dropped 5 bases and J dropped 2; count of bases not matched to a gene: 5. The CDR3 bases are TGTGCCAGCAGCATCGACAGGGGGCTTCAAGAGACCCAGTACTTC. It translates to CASSIDRGLQETQYF.